This TCR beta chain was observed in a study of T cells expressing NK-cell markers. At the level of the study: Cells sorted as CD3+CD56+NKG2C+, CD3+CD56+NKG2C- and CD3+CD56-NKG2C+ T cells supplied the TCR beta repertoires. One of eight sequenced donors was HCMV-seronegative; the other seven were seropositive.

TCRdb re-called the 5' RACE reads and gives one entry per CDR3 protein, without DNA. This sample's table reports roughly 280,000 distinct CDR3 sequences. On this clonotype itself: Its antigen is still unknown.

Germline V CDR1 and CDR2: LNHNV, YYDKDF (reference sequence). The CDR3 totals 14 residues. Points from the study as a whole: In about six donors, dominant CD3+CD56+NKG2C+ clonotypes ranked among the top 10 CD8+ clonotypes.

This sequence originates from a man aged 18-30 years in good health. The sequenced material came from blood T cells: a sorted CD56 or NKG2C T cell subset, CD4+ or CD8+ T cells, or bulk PBMC T cells (not recorded which). This rearrangement joins TRBV15 to TRBJ2-2; without DNA, the TCRdb call of TRBD1 cannot be checked. The CDR3 sequence is CATSTDKTTGELFF.